What follows describes a single T cell receptor (beta chain). No antigen is known for it. The entry originates in a study of T cell responses to AZD1222 COVID-19 vaccine. Study background: Investigators merged groups given second doses at roughly 4 or roughly 12 weeks.

Germline trimming cut 2 bases from V and 4 bases from J; bases unmatched to any gene: 4. The length of the CDR3 is 16 residues. CDR1 MNHEY and CDR2 SMNVEV come from the germline V gene (reference sequence). The study's findings and limits: Unmutated regions of variants are reportedly targeted by nearly half of spike-specific TCRs.

Profiled with immunoSEQ multiplex PCR; TCRdb holds only in-frame clones, not every one. The table has about 140,000 clones, approximately 91% seen once. This sequence was found in an adult in good health. V gene TRBV27 combines with J gene TRBJ2-3, with 12 bases identical to TRBD2. The source material was peripheral blood, sampled on day 0 of AZD1222 vaccination. Here the CDR3 reads CASSLELAGGPDTQYF. The DNA for the CDR3 is TGTGCCAGCAGTTTAGAACTAGCGGGGGGACCAGATACGCAGTATTTT.